This TCR beta chain was found in a study of blood T cell repertoires in COVID-19. Patients at the Seattle site were enrolled during active infection and followed longitudinally. Germline values: CDR1 SGHRS, CDR2 YFSETQ. CDR3 length: 15 residues. The V end lost 0 bases, the J end lost 0 bases, and 9 bases lay between the germline ends. The authors' processing: Estimation of nucleated cell counts was performed using reference gene primer amplification. TCRdb keeps only in-frame clones here, not all; method: immunoSEQ multiplex PCR. The DNA gave D and trimming, while V, J and clone size come from that table. The sample lists 200,000 to 250,000 clones; 85% to 90% were seen once.

This TCR was recovered from a man aged 25 to 45 with COVID-19, enrolled during active disease. The sample consisted of peripheral blood. V gene TRBV5-1 combines with J gene TRBJ1-1; possibly TRBD1 for D (6 bases). CDR3 DNA sequence: TGCGCCAGCAGCTTGGGACAGGCTATGAACACTGAAGCTTTCTTT. Amino acid sequence: CASSLGQAMNTEAFF.